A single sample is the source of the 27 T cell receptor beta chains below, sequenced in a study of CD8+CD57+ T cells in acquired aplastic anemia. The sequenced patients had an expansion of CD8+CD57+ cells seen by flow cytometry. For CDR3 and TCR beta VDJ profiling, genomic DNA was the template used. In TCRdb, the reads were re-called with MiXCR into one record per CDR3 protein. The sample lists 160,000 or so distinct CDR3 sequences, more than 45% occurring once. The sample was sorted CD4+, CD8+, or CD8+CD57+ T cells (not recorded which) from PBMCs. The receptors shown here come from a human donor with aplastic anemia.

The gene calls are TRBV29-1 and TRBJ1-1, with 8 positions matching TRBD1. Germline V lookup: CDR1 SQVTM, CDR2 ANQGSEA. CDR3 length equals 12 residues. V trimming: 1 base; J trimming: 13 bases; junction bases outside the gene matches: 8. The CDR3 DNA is TGCAGCGTTGAAGGCACAGGGGGAGTAGTTTTCTTT. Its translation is CSVEGTGGVVFF.

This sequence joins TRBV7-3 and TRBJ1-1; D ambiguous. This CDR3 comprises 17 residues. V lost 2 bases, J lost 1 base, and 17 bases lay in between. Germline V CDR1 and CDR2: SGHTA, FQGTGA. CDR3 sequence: CASSLLHFGVQNTEAFF. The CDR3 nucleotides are TGTGCCAGCAGCTTATTGCATTTCGGGGTCCAGAACACTGAAGCTTTCTTT.

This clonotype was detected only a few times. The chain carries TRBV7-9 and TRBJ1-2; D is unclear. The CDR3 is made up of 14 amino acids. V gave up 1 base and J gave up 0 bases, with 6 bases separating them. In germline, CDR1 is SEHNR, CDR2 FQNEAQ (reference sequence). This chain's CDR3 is CASSLGGSNYGYTF. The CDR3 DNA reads TGTGCCAGCAGCTTAGGAGGGTCTAACTATGGCTACACCTTC.

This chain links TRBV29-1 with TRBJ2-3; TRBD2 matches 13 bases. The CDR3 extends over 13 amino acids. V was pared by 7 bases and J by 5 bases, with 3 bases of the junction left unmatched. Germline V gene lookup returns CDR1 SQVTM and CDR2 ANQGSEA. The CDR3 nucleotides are TGCAGCGGCACTAGCGGGGGGGAAGATACGCAGTATTTT. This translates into CSGTSGGEDTQYF.

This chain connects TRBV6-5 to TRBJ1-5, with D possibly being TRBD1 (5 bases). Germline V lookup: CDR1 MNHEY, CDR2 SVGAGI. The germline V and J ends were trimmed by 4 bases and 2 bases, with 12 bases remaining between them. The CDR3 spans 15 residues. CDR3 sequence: CASSSRGGGNQPQHF. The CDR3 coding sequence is TGTGCCAGCAGTTCTCGTGGGGGGGGCAATCAGCCCCAGCATTTT.

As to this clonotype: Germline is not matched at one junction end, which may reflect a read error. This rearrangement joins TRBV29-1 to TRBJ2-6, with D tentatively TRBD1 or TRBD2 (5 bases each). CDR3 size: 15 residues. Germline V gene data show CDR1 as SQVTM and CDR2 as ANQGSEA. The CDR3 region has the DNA TGCAGCGTTGAAGGCCGCAAGGACGGGGCCAACGTCCCGACTTTC. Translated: CSVEGRKDGANVPTF. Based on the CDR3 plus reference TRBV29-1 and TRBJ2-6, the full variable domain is SAVISQKPSRDICQRGTSLTIQCQVDSQVTMMFWYRQQPGQSLTLIATANQGSEATYESGFVIDKFPISRPNLTFSTLTVSNMSPEDSSIYLCSVEGRKDGANVPTFGAGSRLTVL.

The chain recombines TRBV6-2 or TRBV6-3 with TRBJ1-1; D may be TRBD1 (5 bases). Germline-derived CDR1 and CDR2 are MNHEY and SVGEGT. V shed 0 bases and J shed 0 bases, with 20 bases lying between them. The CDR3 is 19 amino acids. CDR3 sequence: CASSYSVLLLQGVNTEAFF. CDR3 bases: TGTGCCAGCAGTTACTCGGTTTTGCTCCTGCAGGGAGTGAACACTGAAGCTTTCTTT.

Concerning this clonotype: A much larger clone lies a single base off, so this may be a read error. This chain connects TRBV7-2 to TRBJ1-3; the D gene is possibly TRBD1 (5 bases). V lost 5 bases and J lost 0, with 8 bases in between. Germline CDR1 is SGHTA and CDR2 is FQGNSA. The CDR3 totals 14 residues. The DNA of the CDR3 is TGTGCCAGCAGCGGGGCCAACTCTGGAAACACCATATATTTT. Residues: CASSGANSGNTIYF.

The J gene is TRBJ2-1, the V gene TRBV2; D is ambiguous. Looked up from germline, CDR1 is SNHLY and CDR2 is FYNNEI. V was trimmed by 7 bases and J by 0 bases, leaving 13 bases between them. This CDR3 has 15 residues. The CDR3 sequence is CASIPAYFSYNEQFF. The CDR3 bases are TGTGCCAGCATACCGGCCTATTTCTCCTACAATGAGCAGTTCTTC. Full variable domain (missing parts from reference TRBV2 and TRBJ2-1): EPEVTQTPSHQVTQMGQEVILRCVPISNHLYFYWYRQILGQKVEFLVSFYNNEISEKSEIFDDQFSVERPDGSNFTLKIRSTKLEDSAMYFCASIPAYFSYNEQFFGPGTRLTVL.

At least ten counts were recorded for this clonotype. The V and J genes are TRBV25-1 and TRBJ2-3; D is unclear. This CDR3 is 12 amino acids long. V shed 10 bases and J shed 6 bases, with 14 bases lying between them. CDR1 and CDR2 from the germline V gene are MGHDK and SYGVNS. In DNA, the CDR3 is TGTGCCACCAAGACCCCTTTGGATACGCAGTATTTT. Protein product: CATKTPLDTQYF.

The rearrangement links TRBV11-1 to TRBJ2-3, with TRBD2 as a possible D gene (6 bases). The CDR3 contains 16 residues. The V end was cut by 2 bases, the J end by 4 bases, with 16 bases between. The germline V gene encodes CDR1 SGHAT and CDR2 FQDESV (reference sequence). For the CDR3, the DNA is TGTGCCAGCAGCTTAACTCGCTCCCGGAGGGCAGATACGCAGTATTTT. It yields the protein CASSLTRSRRADTQYF.

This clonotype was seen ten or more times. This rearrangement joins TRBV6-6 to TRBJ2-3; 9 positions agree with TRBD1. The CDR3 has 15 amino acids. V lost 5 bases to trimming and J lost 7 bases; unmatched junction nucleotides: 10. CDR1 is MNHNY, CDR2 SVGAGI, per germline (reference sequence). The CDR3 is CASSNRRDRDHTQYF. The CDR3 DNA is TGTGCCAGCAGTAACCGCCGGGACAGGGACCATACGCAGTATTTT.

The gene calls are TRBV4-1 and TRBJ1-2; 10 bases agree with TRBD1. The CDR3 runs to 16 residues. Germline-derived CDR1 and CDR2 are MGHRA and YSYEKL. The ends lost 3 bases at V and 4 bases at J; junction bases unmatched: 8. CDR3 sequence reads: CASSQAGTGATYGYTF. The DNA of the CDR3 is TGCGCCAGCAGCCAGGCCGGGACAGGGGCTACCTATGGCTACACCTTC.

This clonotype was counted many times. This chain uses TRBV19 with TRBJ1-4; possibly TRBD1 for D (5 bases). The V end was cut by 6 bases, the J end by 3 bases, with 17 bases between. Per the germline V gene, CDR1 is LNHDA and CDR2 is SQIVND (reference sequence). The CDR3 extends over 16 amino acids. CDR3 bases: TGTGCCAGTAGGAAACAGGAAGCCACTTCTAATGAAAAACTGTTTTTT. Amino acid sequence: CASRKQEATSNEKLFF.

CDR3 sequence (DNA): TGTGCCAGCAGCTCCCTGACTAGCTATGGCTACACCTTC. Its protein is CASSSLTSYGYTF. This chain connects TRBV7-9 to TRBJ1-2, with D hard to call. CDR1 and CDR2 from the germline V gene are SEHNR and FQNEAQ (reference sequence). Trimming took off 4 bases at V and 4 bases at J, with 10 bases between the two ends. The CDR3 is made up of 13 amino acids.

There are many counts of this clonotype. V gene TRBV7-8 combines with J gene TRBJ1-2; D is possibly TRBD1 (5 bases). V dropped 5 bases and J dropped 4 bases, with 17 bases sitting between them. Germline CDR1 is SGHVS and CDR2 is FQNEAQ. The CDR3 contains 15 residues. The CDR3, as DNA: TGTGCCAGCAGCCCCCTGCGGGGGGAGGGCTATGGCTACACCTTC. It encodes CASSPLRGEGYGYTF.

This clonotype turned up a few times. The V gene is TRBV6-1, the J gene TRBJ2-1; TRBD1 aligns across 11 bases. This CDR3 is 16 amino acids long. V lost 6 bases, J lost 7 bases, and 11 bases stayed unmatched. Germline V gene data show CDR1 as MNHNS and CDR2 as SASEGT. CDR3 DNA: TGTGCCAGCAGCACGTATAGGGACAGGGGGAGAAATGAGCAGTTCTTC. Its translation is CASSTYRDRGRNEQFF.

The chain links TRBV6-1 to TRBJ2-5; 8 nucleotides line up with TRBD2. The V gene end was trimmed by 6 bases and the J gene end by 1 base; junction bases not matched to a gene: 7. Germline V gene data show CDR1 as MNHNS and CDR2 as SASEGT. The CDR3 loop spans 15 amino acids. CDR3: CASSVAGTSQETQYF. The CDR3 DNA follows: TGTGCCAGCAGCGTAGCGGGGACGAGCCAAGAGACCCAGTACTTC.

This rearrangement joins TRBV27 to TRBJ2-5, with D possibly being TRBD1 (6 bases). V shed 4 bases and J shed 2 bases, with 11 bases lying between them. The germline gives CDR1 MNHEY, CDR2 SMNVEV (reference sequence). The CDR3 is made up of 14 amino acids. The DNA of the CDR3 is TGTGCCAGCAGTTATACAGGGAAACAAGAGACCCAGTACTTC. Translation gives CASSYTGKQETQYF.

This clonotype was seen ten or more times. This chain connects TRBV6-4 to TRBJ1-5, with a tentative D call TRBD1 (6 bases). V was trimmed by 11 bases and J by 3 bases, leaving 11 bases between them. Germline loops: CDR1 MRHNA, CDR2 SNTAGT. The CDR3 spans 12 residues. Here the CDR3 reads CAGGGDNQPQHF. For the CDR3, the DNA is TGTGCCGGAGGGGGAGACAATCAGCCCCAGCATTTT.

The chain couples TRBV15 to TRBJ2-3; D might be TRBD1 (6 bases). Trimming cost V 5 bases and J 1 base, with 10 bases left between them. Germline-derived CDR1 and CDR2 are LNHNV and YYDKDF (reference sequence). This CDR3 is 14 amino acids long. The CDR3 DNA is TGTGCCACCAGCCAGGCAGGGGGCACAGATACGCAGTATTTT. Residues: CATSQAGGTDTQYF.

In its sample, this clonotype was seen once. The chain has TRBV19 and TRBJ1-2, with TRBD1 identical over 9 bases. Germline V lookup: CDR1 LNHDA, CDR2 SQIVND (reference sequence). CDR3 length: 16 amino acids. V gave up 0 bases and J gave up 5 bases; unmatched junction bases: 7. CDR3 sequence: CASSIDLSGTGYGYTF. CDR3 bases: TGTGCCAGTAGTATAGATCTATCCGGGACAGGGTATGGCTACACCTTC.

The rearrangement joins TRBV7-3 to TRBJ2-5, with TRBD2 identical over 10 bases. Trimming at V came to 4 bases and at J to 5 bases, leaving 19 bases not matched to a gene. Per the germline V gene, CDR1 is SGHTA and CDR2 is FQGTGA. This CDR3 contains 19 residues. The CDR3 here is CASSWRASLAGRAGETQYF. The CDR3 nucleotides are TGTGCCAGCAGCTGGAGAGCTTCACTAGCGGGGCGAGCGGGTGAGACCCAGTACTTC.

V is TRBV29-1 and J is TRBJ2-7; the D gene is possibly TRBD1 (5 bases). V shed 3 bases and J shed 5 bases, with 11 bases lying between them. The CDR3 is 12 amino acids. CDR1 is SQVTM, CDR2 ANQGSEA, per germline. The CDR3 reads CSVETVIHEQYF. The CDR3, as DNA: TGCAGCGTTGAGACAGTGATCCACGAGCAGTACTTC.

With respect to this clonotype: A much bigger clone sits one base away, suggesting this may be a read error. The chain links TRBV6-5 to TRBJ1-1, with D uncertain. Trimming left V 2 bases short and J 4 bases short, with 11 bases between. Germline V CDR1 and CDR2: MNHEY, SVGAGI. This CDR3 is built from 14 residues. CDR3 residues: CASSYEGSRTEAFF. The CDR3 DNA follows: TGTGCCAGCAGTTACGAGGGTTCTCGCACTGAAGCTTTCTTT.

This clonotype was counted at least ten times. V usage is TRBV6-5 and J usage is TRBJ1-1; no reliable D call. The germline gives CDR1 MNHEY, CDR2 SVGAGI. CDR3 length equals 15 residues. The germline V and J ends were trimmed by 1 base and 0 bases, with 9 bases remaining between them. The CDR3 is CASSYFKTLNTEAFF. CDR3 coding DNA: TGTGCCAGCAGTTACTTCAAGACCCTGAACACTGAAGCTTTCTTT.

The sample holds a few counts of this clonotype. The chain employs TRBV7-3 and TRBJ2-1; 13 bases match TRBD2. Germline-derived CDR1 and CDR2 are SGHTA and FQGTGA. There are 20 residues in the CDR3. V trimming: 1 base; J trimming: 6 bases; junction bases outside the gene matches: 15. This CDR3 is CASSLIPGLAGANIANEQFF. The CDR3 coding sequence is TGTGCCAGCAGCTTAATCCCCGGACTAGCGGGGGCTAATATTGCCAATGAGCAGTTCTTC.